This T cell receptor beta chain was identified during a study of T cell responses to AZD1222 COVID-19 vaccine. CDR3 length: 13 residues. Trimming stripped 10 bases from V and 2 bases from J, with 13 bases between. CDR1 and CDR2 from the germline V gene are MNHEY and SMNVEV (reference sequence). Assay: immunoSEQ multiplex PCR; the TCRdb copy retains only in-frame clones and omits some. Of 130,000 to 150,000 clones listed, roughly 80% are singletons. Whole-study findings and limits: Females made up more of the donors, who were largely white British, and clonal diversity may have come out too low. Nearly half of spike-specific TCRs reportedly target variant regions that are unmutated in the B.1.351 and B.1.1.7 variants. Compared with day 0, the breadth and depth of the Spike-specific TCR repertoire rose significantly after two doses of AZD1222. All repertoire sampling was performed exclusively after the peak T cell response.

As regards this clone: Antigen: not known.

The chain recombines TRBV27 with TRBJ2-3; a possible D gene is TRBD2 (7 bases). The sequencing here drew on peripheral blood, taken on day 0 of MenACWY control vaccination. This receptor was taken from an adult in good health. The CDR3 DNA is TGTGCCACGGCGGGGGCCCCCACAGATACGCAGTATTTT. It specifies CATAGAPTDTQYF.